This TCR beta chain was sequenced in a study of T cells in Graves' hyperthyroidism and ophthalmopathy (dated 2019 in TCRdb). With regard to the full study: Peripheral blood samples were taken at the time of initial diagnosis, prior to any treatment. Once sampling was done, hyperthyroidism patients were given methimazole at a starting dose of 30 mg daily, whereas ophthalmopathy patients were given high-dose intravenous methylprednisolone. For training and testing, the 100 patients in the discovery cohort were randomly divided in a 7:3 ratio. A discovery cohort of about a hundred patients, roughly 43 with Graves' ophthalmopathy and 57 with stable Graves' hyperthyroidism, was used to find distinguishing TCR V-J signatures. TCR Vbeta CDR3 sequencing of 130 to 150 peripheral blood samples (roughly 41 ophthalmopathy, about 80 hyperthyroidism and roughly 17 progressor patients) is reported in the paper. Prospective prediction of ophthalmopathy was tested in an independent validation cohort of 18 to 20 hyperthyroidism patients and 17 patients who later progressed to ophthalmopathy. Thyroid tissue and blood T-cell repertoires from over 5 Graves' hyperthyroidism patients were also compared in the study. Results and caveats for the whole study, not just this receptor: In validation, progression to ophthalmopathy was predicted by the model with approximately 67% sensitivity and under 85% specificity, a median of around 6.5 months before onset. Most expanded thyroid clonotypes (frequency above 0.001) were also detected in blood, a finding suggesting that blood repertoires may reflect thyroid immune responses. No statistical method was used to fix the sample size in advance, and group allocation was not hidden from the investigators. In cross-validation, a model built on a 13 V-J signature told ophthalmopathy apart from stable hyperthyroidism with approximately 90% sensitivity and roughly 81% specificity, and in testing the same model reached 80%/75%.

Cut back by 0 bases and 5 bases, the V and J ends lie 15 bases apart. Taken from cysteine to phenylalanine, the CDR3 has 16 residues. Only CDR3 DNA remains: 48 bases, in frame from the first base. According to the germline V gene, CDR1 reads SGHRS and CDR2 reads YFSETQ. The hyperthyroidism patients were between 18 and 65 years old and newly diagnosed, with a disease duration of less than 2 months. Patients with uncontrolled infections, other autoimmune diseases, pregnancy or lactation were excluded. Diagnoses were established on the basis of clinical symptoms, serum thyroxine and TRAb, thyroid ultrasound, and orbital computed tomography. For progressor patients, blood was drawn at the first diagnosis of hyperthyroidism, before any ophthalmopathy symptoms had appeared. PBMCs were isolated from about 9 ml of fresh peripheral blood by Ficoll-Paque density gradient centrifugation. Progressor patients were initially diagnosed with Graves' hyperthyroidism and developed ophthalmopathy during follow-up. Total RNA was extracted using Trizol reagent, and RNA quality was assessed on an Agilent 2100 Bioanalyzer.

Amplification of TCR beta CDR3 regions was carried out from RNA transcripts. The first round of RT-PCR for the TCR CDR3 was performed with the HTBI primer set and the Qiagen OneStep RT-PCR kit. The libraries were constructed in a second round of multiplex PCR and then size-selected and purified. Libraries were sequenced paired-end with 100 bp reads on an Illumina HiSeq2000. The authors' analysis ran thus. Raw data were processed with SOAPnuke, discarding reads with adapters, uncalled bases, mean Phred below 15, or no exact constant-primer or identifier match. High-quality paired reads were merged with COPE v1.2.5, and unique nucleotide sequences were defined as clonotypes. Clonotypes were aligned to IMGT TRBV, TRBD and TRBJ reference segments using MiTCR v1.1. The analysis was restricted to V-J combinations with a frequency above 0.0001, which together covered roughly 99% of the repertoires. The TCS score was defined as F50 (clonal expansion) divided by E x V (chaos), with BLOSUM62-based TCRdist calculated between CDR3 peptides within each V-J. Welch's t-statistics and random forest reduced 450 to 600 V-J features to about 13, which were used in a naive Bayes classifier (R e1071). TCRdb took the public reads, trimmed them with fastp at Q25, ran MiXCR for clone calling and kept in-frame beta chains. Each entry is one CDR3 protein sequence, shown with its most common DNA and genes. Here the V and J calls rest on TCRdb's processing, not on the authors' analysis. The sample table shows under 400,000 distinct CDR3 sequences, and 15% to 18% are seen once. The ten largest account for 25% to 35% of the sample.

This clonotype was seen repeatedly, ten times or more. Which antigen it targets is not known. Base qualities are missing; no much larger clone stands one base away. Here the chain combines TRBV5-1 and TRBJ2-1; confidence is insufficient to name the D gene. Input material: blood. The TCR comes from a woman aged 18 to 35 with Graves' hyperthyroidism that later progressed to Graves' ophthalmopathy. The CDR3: CASSLGRRTDDNEQFF. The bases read TGCGCCAGCAGCTTGGGGCGCCGGACGGATGACAATGAGCAGTTCTTC.